Each of the 22 T cell receptor beta chains below was sequenced from the same sample in a study of identical twins. In TCRdb, the 5' RACE reads were re-called with MiXCR into one record per CDR3 protein. The sample yields about 660,000 distinct CDR3 sequences, about 9.4% seen once. The same sample was also used in a study of yellow fever vaccine responses in identical twins.

The sample consisted of PBMCs. The receptors come from a woman aged 18-29 years in good health.

This clonotype was recorded at least ten times. The CDR3 DNA follows: TGTGCCAGCAACTCCGTGATCCAAGAGACCCAGTACTTC. Residues: CASNSVIQETQYF. The chain recombines TRBV3-1 with TRBJ2-5; D gene unclear. V lost 7 bases, J lost 1 base, and 10 bases lay in between. CDR3 length equals 13 residues. CDR1 is LGHDT and CDR2 is YNNKEL in the germline V gene (reference sequence).

The chain recombines TRBV4-2 with TRBJ2-5, with 10 bases lining up with TRBD2. The V and J ends lost 3 bases and 4 bases, in that order; junction bases with no gene match: 5. The germline CDR1 and CDR2 sequences are LGHNA and YNFKEQ. CDR3 size: 15 residues. The CDR3, as DNA: TGTGCCAGCAGCCAGCTAGCGGGGGTAGCAGAGACCCAGTACTTC. This encodes CASSQLAGVAETQYF.

This clonotype was recorded a few times. The genes are TRBV20-1 and TRBJ1-2, with D unresolved. V dropped 6 bases and J dropped 5 bases, with 13 bases sitting between them. CDR1 DFQATT and CDR2 SNEGSKA come from the germline V gene (reference sequence). The CDR3 length is 12 residues. This chain's CDR3 is CSARTVAYGYTF. In DNA, the CDR3 is TGCAGTGCCAGGACCGTTGCTTATGGCTACACCTTC.

V usage is TRBV30 and J usage is TRBJ1-1, with a tentative D call TRBD1 (5 bases). Trimming cost V 2 bases and J 1 base, with 14 bases left between them. CDR1 GTSNPN and CDR2 SVGIG come from the germline V gene (reference sequence). This CDR3 is 15 amino acids long. The CDR3 region is CAWSTQGLANTEAFF. As DNA, the CDR3 is TGTGCCTGGAGTACCCAGGGACTGGCGAACACTGAAGCTTTCTTT.

This clonotype was seen ten or more times. V is TRBV7-9 and J is TRBJ2-3; D may match TRBD1 or TRBD2 (5 bases each). V lost 5 bases and J lost 4, with 7 bases in between. Germline V gene data show CDR1 as SEHNR and CDR2 as FQNEAQ (reference sequence). The length of the CDR3 is 12 residues. CDR3 DNA sequence: TGTGCCAGCAGCGGGACGGCAGATACGCAGTATTTT. Translation gives CASSGTADTQYF.

V gene TRBV29-1 combines with J gene TRBJ1-5; 8 bases are shared with TRBD1. The J segment lost 4 bases and the V segment lost 5 bases, leaving 4 bases of the junction unmatched. The V gene's germline CDR1 is SQVTM and CDR2 ANQGSEA. The CDR3 totals 13 residues. The CDR3 DNA is TGCAGCGTTTCAGGGGGCAAGAATCAGCCCCAGCATTTT. Translation: CSVSGGKNQPQHF.

This rearrangement joins TRBV7-2 to TRBJ2-3; TRBD2 might be the D (6 bases). Per germline, CDR1 SGHTA and CDR2 FQGNSA. This CDR3 has 15 amino acids. V was trimmed by 5 bases and J by 2 bases, leaving 14 bases between them. This chain's CDR3 is CASSPRAGYTDTQYF. CDR3 DNA sequence: TGTGCCAGCAGCCCGCGAGCGGGCTACACAGATACGCAGTATTTT.

The V gene is TRBV27, the J gene TRBJ2-7; 10 bases line up with TRBD2. Germline V lookup: CDR1 MNHEY, CDR2 SMNVEV (reference sequence). With V trimmed by 6 bases and J by 2 bases, 7 bases remained unmatched. The CDR3 runs 15 residues. As DNA, the CDR3 is TGTGCCAGCAGCAACGGACTAGCGGCTACCTACGAGCAGTACTTC. This codes for CASSNGLAATYEQYF.

V gene TRBV19 combines with J gene TRBJ2-2; no clear D. The CDR3 loop spans 15 amino acids. Trimming pared 4 bases from V and 0 bases from J, leaving 9 bases between. Per germline, CDR1 LNHDA and CDR2 SQIVND (reference sequence). The CDR3 nucleotides read TGTGCCAGTAGTACTACGGTGGCGAACACCGGGGAGCTGTTTTTT. Protein: CASSTTVANTGELFF.

In its sample, this clonotype was seen many times. The chain is built from TRBV7-8 and TRBJ2-5; D gene ambiguous. The germline V gene has CDR1 SGHVS and CDR2 FQNEAQ. This CDR3 is 13 amino acids long. V lost 3 bases and J lost 4, with 9 bases in between. CDR3 amino acids: CASSFKLAETQYF. The DNA of the CDR3 is TGTGCCAGCAGCTTTAAGTTAGCAGAGACCCAGTACTTC.

CDR3 coding DNA: TGTGCCAGCAGCTCCCCCCCTAAAATGGAGGGAGTAGCCAACGTCCTGACTTTC. Amino acid sequence: CASSSPPKMEGVANVLTF. The chain recombines TRBV28 with TRBJ2-6; possible D gene TRBD2, 6 bases. This CDR3 has 18 amino acids. Between the trimmed V and J ends, which lost 6 bases and 7 bases, there was a span of 25 bases. CDR1 MDHEN and CDR2 SYDVKM come from the germline V gene.

The genes are TRBV6-1 and TRBJ1-2; D unresolved. This CDR3 region has 13 residues. CDR1 and CDR2 from the germline V gene are MNHNS and SASEGT. Trimming took 3 bases from V and 1 from J, leaving 6 bases between them. CDR3 in DNA: TGTGCCAGCAGTGACGCGATTAACTATGGCTACACCTTC. Its translation is CASSDAINYGYTF.

The V call is TRBV20-1, the J call TRBJ2-4; 8 nucleotides align to TRBD1. The CDR3 length is 13 residues. Germline V gene lookup returns CDR1 DFQATT and CDR2 SNEGSKA (reference sequence). The V segment lost 2 bases and the J segment 8 bases; nucleotides outside the gene matches: 5. The CDR3 region is CSARQTGADIQYF. The CDR3 nucleotides are TGCAGTGCTAGACAGACAGGGGCGGACATTCAGTACTTC.

Many counts were recorded for this clonotype. The V and J genes are TRBV12-3 or TRBV12-4 and TRBJ2-3; D unresolved. The CDR3 covers 12 residues. V was shortened by 3 bases and J by 6 bases, with 7 bases between the two germline ends. The CDR3 loop reads CASSFIPDTQYF. In DNA, the CDR3 is TGTGCCAGCAGTTTTATCCCCGATACGCAGTATTTT.

This clonotype has more than one count but fewer than ten. This sequence joins TRBV6-2 or TRBV6-3 and TRBJ2-1; 8 bases fit TRBD2. V lost 5 bases and J lost 2; bases outside the gene matches: 5. This CDR3 region has 15 residues. The germline V gene has CDR1 MNHEY and CDR2 SVGEGT. CDR3 sequence: CASSRLAQTYNEQFF. CDR3 in DNA: TGTGCCAGCAGTCGACTAGCGCAAACCTACAATGAGCAGTTCTTC.

This clonotype came up many times. V and J are TRBV5-1 and TRBJ2-3; D tentatively fits TRBD1 or TRBD2 (6 bases each). Germline V lookup: CDR1 SGHRS, CDR2 YFSETQ. This CDR3 spans 14 amino acids. V was cut by 0 bases and J by 6 bases, with 11 bases left in between. Here the CDR3 reads CASSLAGARDTQYF. The CDR3 region has the DNA TGCGCCAGCAGCTTGGCGGGGGCCCGGGATACGCAGTATTTT.

This clonotype came up many times. V usage is TRBV12-3 or TRBV12-4 and J usage is TRBJ2-2; the D is unclear. This CDR3 contains 13 residues. Trimming cost V 1 base and J 7 bases, with 7 bases left between them. The CDR3 sequence: CASSLEGNGELFF. CDR3 bases: TGTGCCAGCAGTTTAGAGGGAAACGGGGAGCTGTTTTTT.

In its sample, this clonotype was seen a few times. V usage is TRBV5-1 and J usage is TRBJ2-5; TRBD2 agrees at 12 bases. J gave up 1 base and V 3 bases, and 16 bases lay outside the gene matches. Germline V gene sequence: CDR1 SGHRS, CDR2 YFSETQ. The CDR3 contains 20 residues. CDR3 region: CASSSKPGGLAGTTQETQYF. The CDR3 DNA is TGCGCCAGCAGCTCAAAACCCGGGGGACTAGCGGGTACAACCCAAGAGACCCAGTACTTC. The whole variable domain, remainder taken from reference TRBV5-1 and TRBJ2-5, is KAGVTQTPRYLIKTRGQQVTLSCSPISGHRSVSWYQQTPGQGLQFLFEYFSETQRNKGNFPGRFSGRQFSNSRSEMNVSTLELGDSALYLCASSSKPGGLAGTTQETQYFGPGTRLLVL.

In its sample, this clonotype was seen a few times. The chain couples TRBV28 to TRBJ2-7; TRBD1 matches 7 bases. The V segment lost 4 bases and the J segment 0 bases; nucleotides outside the gene matches: 6. Germline V gives CDR1 MDHEN, CDR2 SYDVKM. The CDR3 runs 15 residues. The DNA of the CDR3 is TGTGCCAGCAGTTCAGGGGGAATTCGCTCCTACGAGCAGTACTTC. Its protein product is CASSSGGIRSYEQYF.

This clonotype was observed many times. This chain joins TRBV14 and TRBJ2-1; D remains ambiguous. V was cut by 1 base and J by 7 bases, with 5 bases left in between. The CDR3 is made up of 12 amino acids. Germline CDR1 is SGHDN and CDR2 is FVKESK. The CDR3 sequence is CASSQGWNEQFF. CDR3 bases: TGTGCCAGCAGCCAAGGGTGGAATGAGCAGTTCTTC. The full variable domain, completed using reference TRBV14 and TRBJ2-1, is EAGVTQFPSHSVIEKGQTVTLRCDPISGHDNLYWYRRVMGKEIKFLLHFVKESKQDESGMPNNRFLAERTGGTYSTLKVQPAELEDSGVYFCASSQGWNEQFFGPGTRLTVL.

This clonotype was seen many times. V gene TRBV7-2 combines with J gene TRBJ1-4; 7 bases line up with TRBD1. The length of the CDR3 is 14 residues. V dropped 6 bases and J dropped 6; count of bases not matched to a gene: 7. The germline CDR1 and CDR2 sequences are SGHTA and FQGNSA. The CDR3 spells CASRRTGVDEKLFF. CDR3 DNA: TGTGCCAGCAGGCGAACAGGGGTTGATGAAAAACTGTTTTTT. The full variable domain, completed using reference TRBV7-2 and TRBJ1-4, is GAGVSQSPSNKVTEKGKDVELRCDPISGHTALYWYRQSLGQGLEFLIYFQGNSAPDKSGLPSDRFSAERTGGSVSTLTIQRTQQEDSAVYLCASRRTGVDEKLFFGSGTQLSVL.

This clonotype was observed many times. The chain couples TRBV7-2 to TRBJ2-3, with a possible D match to TRBD2 (5 bases). The CDR3 runs to 13 residues. V was clipped by 6 bases and J by 4 bases, with 11 bases between them. The V gene's germline CDR1 is SGHTA and CDR2 FQGNSA. The CDR3 protein is CASRAIGADTQYF. The DNA for the CDR3 is TGTGCCAGCAGAGCGATCGGGGCAGATACGCAGTATTTT.